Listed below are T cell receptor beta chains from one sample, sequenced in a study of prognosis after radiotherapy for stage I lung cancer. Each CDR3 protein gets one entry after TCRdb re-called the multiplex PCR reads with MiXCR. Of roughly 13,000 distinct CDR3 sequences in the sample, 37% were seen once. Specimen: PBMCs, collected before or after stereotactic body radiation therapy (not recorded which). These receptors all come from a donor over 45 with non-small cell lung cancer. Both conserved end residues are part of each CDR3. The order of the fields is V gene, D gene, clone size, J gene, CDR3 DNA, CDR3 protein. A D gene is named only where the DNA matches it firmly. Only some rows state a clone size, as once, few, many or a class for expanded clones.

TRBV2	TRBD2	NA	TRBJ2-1	TGTGCCAGCAGCCTAGCGGGAGTCTCCAATGAGCAGTTCTTC	CASSLAGVSNEQFF
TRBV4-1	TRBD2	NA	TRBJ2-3	TGCGCCAGCGGCCAAGAAACGCGCGGGGGAGGAACAGATACGCAGTATTTT	CASGQETRGGGTDTQYF
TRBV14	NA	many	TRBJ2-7	TGTGCCAGCAGCCAAGCCCAGAGATTCCGTTACGAGCAGTACTTC	CASSQAQRFRYEQYF
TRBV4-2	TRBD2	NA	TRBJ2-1	TGTGCCAGCAGCCCCTCTCTGACTAGCGGGGGGGTCCACAATGAGCAGTTCTTC	CASSPSLTSGGVHNEQFF
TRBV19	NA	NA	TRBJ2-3	TGTGCCAGTAGTATAGACCTAGGACGGAAGGGTAGAGATACGCAGTATTTT	CASSIDLGRKGRDTQYF
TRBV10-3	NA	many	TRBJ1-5	TGTGCCATCAGTGCGGTAAATAGCAATCAGCCCCAGCATTTT	CAISAVNSNQPQHF
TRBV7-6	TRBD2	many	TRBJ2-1	TGTGCCAGCAGCGCTAACAGCGGGGGGTTCAATGAGCAGTTCTTC	CASSANSGGFNEQFF
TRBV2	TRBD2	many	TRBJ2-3	TGTGCCAGCAGTGGGGACTACACAGATACGCAGTATTTT	CASSGDYTDTQYF
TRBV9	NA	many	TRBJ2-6	TGTGCCAGCAGCGACCCCGACCGAAGCCTTTCCTCTGGGGCCAACGTCCCGACTTTC	CASSDPDRSLSSGANVPTF
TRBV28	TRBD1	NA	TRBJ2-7	TGTGCCAGCAGACGACCGGGACAGAGAACCTACGAGCAGTACTTC	CASRRPGQRTYEQYF
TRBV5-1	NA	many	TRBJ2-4	TGCGCCAGCAGCCAACCCCTGAAATCCAGGGTAGCCAAAAACATTCAGTACTTC	CASSQPLKSRVAKNIQYF
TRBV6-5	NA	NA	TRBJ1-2	TGTGCCAGCAATTATAGGTCAGAACAACCTGGCTACACCTTC	CASNYRSEQPGYTF
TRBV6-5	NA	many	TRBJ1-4	TGTGCCAGCAGTTATTCCGTCGCCATGGGATTAACTAATGAAAAACTGTTTTTT	CASSYSVAMGLTNEKLFF
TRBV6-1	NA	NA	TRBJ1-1	TGTGCAAGCAGACCCGAAGAGGGGGGAGGTACTGAAGCTTTCTTT	CASRPEEGGGTEAFF
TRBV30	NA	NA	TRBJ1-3	TGTGCCTGGAGCGAAGGGGTACCTGGAAACACCATATATTTT	CAWSEGVPGNTIYF
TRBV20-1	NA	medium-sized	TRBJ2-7	TGCAGTGCTAGAGATCGGGCGGTTGAGCAGTACTTC	CSARDRAVEQYF
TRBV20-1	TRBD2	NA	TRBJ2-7	TGCAGTACAAAGAGCGGGAGGTCCGATCACGAGCAGTCCTTC	CSTKSGRSDHEQSF
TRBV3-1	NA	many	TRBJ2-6	TGTGCCAGCAGCGCCGGGTTTAGGGCCAACGTCCTGACTTTC	CASSAGFRANVLTF
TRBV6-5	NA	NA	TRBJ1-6	TGTGCCAGCAGTTACACCTTGTCCGGGGAACGTAATTCACCCCTCCACTTT	CASSYTLSGERNSPLHF
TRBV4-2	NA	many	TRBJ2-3	TGTGCCAGCAGCCAAGAGGGCAGCGGCACAGATACGCAGTATTTT	CASSQEGSGTDTQYF
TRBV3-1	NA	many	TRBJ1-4	TGTGCCAGCAGCCAGCCCCCGGGGGCAACTAATGAAAAACTGTTTTTT	CASSQPPGATNEKLFF
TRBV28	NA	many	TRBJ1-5	TGTGCCAGCTGGAGAGGGCGAATTAATCAGCCCCAGCATTTT	CASWRGRINQPQHF
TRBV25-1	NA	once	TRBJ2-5	TGTGCCAGCAGTGATGGAGGGGGGGATGGAGAGACCCAGTGCTTC	CASSDGGGDGETQCF
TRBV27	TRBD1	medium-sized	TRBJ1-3	TGTGCCAGCAGTTTAAGGGCAGGGGGCTTTGGAAACACCATATATTTT	CASSLRAGGFGNTIYF
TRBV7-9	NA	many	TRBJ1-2	TGTGCCAGCAGCTTAGGTAGACTTTATGGCTACACCTTC	CASSLGRLYGYTF
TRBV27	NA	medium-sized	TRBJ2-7	TGTGCCAGCAGTTTAGGGCAGGCCAGGGACGAGCAGTACTTC	CASSLGQARDEQYF
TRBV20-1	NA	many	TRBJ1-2	TGCAGTGCTAGGGGGGGAGGTGGGGGTGGCTACACCTTC	CSARGGGGGGYTF
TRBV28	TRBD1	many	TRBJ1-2	TGTGCCAGCAGTCTGACAGGGGGAGTGGGGGGCTACACCTTC	CASSLTGGVGGYTF
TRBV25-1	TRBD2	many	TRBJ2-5	TGTGCCAGCAGTGAATGGGGGGGAGAGGAGACCCAGTACTTC	CASSEWGGEETQYF
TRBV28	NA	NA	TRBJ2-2	TGTGCCAGCAGCCTGTACAGGGTGTTTAACGGGGAGCTGTTTTTT	CASSLYRVFNGELFF
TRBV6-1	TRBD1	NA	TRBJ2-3	TGTGCCAGCAGTATACAGGGGGATAGGGGAGATACGCAGTATTTT	CASSIQGDRGDTQYF
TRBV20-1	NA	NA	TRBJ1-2	TGCAGTGCCACTTGGCCGGGGACCGTGGGCTATGGCTACACCTTC	CSATWPGTVGYGYTF
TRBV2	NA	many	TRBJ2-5	TGTGCCAGCTGCAAGATATTAGGGGGAGAGACCCAGTACTTC	CASCKILGGETQYF
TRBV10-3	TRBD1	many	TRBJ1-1	TGTGCCATAAGGACAGGGGTGGGGACTGAAGCTTTCTTT	CAIRTGVGTEAFF
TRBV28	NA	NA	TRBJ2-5	TGCTCCAGCAGTCCGGGGGGCATCCAAGAGACCCAGTACTTC	CSSSPGGIQETQYF
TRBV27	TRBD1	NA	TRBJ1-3	TGTGCCAGCAGTTCCCCCCGGGAGAGGGGGCCCCAGTCCCCGGGGTACACCATATATTTT	CASSSPRERGPQSPGYTIYF
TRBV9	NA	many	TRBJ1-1	TGTGCCAGCAGCCCTAGATGGGGGAACACTGAAGCTTTCTTT	CASSPRWGNTEAFF
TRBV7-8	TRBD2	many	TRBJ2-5	TGTGCCAGCAGCCCTGGACTAGCGGTTCCAGAGACCCAGTACTTC	CASSPGLAVPETQYF
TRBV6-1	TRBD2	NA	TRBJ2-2	TGTGCCAGCAGTGAAGTTCAGGGCCATGGCGCGGGGGAGCTGTCTTTT	CASSEVQGHGAGELSF
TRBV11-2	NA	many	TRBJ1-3	TGTGCCAGCAGCTCCAGGGTTGACTCTGGAAACACCATATATTTT	CASSSRVDSGNTIYF
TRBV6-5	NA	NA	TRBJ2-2	TGTGCCAGCAGTTACGGCTTACCAAGGGAGCTGTTTTTT	CASSYGLPRELFF
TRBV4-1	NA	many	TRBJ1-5	TGCGCCAGCAGCCAATCGAGGGGGAGTCAGCCCCAGCATTTT	CASSQSRGSQPQHF
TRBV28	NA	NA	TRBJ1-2	TGTGTCAGCAGCAACAAACGCAGGGGCTACACCTTC	CVSSNKRRGYTF
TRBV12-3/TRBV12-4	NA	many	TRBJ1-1	TGTGCCAGCACTAAGGACTCCTGGGGCACTGAAGCTTTCTTT	CASTKDSWGTEAFF
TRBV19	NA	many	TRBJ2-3	TGTGCCAGTACTCAGCCATTCGTTTCCGATACGCAGTATTTT	CASTQPFVSDTQYF
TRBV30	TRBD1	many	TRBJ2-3	TGTGCCTGGAGTGATCCGACAGGGGGCTTTACATATTTT	CAWSDPTGGFTYF
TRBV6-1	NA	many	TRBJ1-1	TGTGCCAGCAGTCCGACAGGAGGTAACACTGAAGCTTTCTTT	CASSPTGGNTEAFF
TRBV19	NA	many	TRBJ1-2	TGTGCCAGTAGTATCGGGACTGCTAACTATGGCTACACCTTC	CASSIGTANYGYTF
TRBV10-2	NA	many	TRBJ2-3	TGCGCCAGCAGTCGGACGGCACCTCGCACAGATACGCAGTATTTT	CASSRTAPRTDTQYF
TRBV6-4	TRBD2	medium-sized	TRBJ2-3	TGTGCCAGCAGTCGTACCTGGACTAGCGGGGGGGCTACAGATACGCAGTATTTT	CASSRTWTSGGATDTQYF